The rows below give T cell receptor beta chains drawn from one sample of a study of CD4+ T cells in melanoma. Only in-frame clones appear in the TCRdb table, and some are missing; sequencing was by immunoSEQ multiplex PCR. The sample gives 9,000 to 13,000 clones, about 72% of which show up once; roughly an eighth is in the top ten. Sequencing was done on a sample of cells from a culture (not recorded whether cultured in vitro). The receptors come from a human donor with melanoma. CDR3s include the opening cysteine and the closing phenylalanine or tryptophan. The D gene is left open where the match is weak. The listing skips clone size in some rows; elsewhere it reads once, few, many or a size class.

j_call clone_size d_call v_call cdr3_aa cdr3_nt
TRBJ2-7 few . TRBV11-2 CASSLEQDLYEQYF TGTGCCAGCAGCTTAGAACAGGACCTCTACGAGCAGTACTTC
TRBJ1-5 . TRBD1 TRBV5-8 CASSQPFTGENNQPQHF TGTGCCAGCAGTCAACCCTTTACAGGGGAGAACAATCAGCCCCAGCATTTT
TRBJ1-2 . TRBD1 TRBV5-1 CASSLDGTGLSYGYTF TGCGCCAGCAGCTTGGATGGGACAGGGCTCTCCTATGGCTACACCTTC
TRBJ2-7 . . TRBV28 CASTIRDGRNEQYF TGTGCCAGCACCATTCGGGACGGTCGTAACGAGCAGTACTTC
TRBJ2-5 . TRBD2 TRBV9 CASSWGGGTLGETQYF TGTGCCAGCAGCTGGGGCGGGGGAACCCTCGGGGAGACCCAGTACTTC
TRBJ2-7 few TRBD1 TRBV5-1 CASSLAVDRVGYEQYF TGCGCCAGCAGCTTGGCCGTGGACAGGGTGGGCTACGAGCAGTACTTC
TRBJ2-5 . . TRBV5-1 CASYPGAQGRGETQYF TGCGCCAGCTATCCGGGGGCACAGGGACGAGGCGAGACCCAGTACTTC
TRBJ2-3 . TRBD2 TRBV5-1 CASSSGGPSTDTQYF TGCGCCAGCAGCTCGGGGGGGCCGAGCACAGATACGCAGTATTTT
TRBJ1-1 . TRBD1 TRBV30 CAWGGQGYTEAFF TGTGCCTGGGGGGGACAGGGGTACACTGAAGCTTTCTTT
TRBJ2-2 . TRBD1 TRBV11-2 CASSFRDSDTGELFF TGTGCCAGCAGCTTTAGGGACAGCGACACCGGGGAGCTGTTTTTT
TRBJ2-1 . TRBD1 TRBV7-2 CARPGQGLNEQFF TGTGCCAGGCCTGGACAGGGACTCAATGAGCAGTTCTTC
TRBJ1-5 . TRBD1 TRBV19 CASSMRGTGFVNQPQHF TGTGCCAGTAGTATGAGGGGGACAGGATTCGTCAATCAGCCCCAGCATTTT
TRBJ2-5 . . TRBV4-2 CASSQEMGRETQYF TGTGCCAGCAGCCAAGAAATGGGTCGCGAGACCCAGTACTTC
TRBJ1-2 . . TRBV4-1 CASSQLDGYTF TGCGCCAGCAGCCAACTTGATGGCTACACCTTC
TRBJ2-3 . . TRBV4-2 CASSRTSPDTQYF TGTGCCAGCAGCCGCACTTCACCAGATACGCAGTATTTT
TRBJ1-2 . . TRBV19 CASSWGLSGMYGYTF TGTGCCAGCAGCTGGGGCCTCTCGGGGATGTATGGCTACACCTTC
TRBJ1-1 . . TRBV14 CASSLAGMNTEAFF TGTGCCAGCAGCCTGGCAGGTATGAACACTGAAGCTTTCTTT
TRBJ2-3 once . TRBV11-2 CASSLFSGGKSTDTQYF TGTGCCAGCAGCTTATTTTCGGGCGGGAAAAGCACAGATACGCAGTATTTT
TRBJ2-5 . . TRBV4-1 CASSSWEDQETQYF TGCGCCAGCAGCTCCTGGGAGGACCAAGAGACCCAGTACTTC
TRBJ2-3 once TRBD2 TRBV2 CASYFNRGGDTQYF TGTGCCAGCTACTTCAATCGGGGGGGAGATACGCAGTATTTT
TRBJ2-5 . . TRBV5-1 CASSLGQMSETQYF TGCGCCAGCAGCTTGGGACAGATGTCCGAGACCCAGTACTTC
TRBJ1-1 . . TRBV5-4 CASSPRNTEAFF TGTGCCAGCAGCCCGAGGAACACTGAAGCTTTCTTT
TRBJ1-1 . . TRBV11-2 CASSLSRVITEAFF TGTGCCAGCAGCTTATCCAGGGTTATTACTGAAGCTTTCTTT
TRBJ1-4 . . TRBV5-1 CASSSDPGSDRKLFF TGCGCCAGCAGCTCCGACCCTGGGTCTGATCGAAAACTGTTTTTT
TRBJ1-5 few . TRBV7-3 CASSLARGQPQHF TGTGCCAGCAGCCTCGCCCGCGGACAGCCCCAGCATTTT
TRBJ2-7 . . TRBV6-6 CASSYVSKQYF TGTGCCAGCAGTTACGTATCGAAGCAGTACTTC
TRBJ1-4 few . TRBV2 CASNGQTKLFF TGTGCCAGCAACGGACAGACAAAACTGTTTTTT
TRBJ2-3 . TRBD2 TRBV4-2 CASSQAGGSSGATDTQYF TGTGCCAGCAGCCAAGCCGGGGGGTCTAGCGGGGCCACAGATACGCAGTATTTT
TRBJ2-4 . TRBD1 TRBV19 CASSPWDRENIQYF TGTGCCAGTAGCCCATGGGACAGAGAAAACATTCAGTACTTC
TRBJ1-2 . TRBD1 TRBV6-6 CASSPYGTGTRGYTF TGTGCCAGCAGTCCCTACGGGACAGGTACTCGAGGCTACACCTTC
TRBJ1-5 . . TRBV6-5 CASSPINQPQHF TGTGCCAGCAGTCCCATAAATCAGCCCCAGCATTTT
TRBJ1-2 . . TRBV9 CASSPQAGLYGYTF TGTGCCAGCAGCCCCCAGGCCGGGCTGTATGGCTACACCTTC
TRBJ1-2 . TRBD1 TRBV15 CATSRDRVNYGYTF TGTGCCACCAGCCGGGACAGGGTAAACTATGGCTACACCTTC
TRBJ1-4 . . TRBV29-1 CSVPRDGDEKLFF TGCAGCGTTCCCAGGGACGGGGATGAAAAACTGTTTTTT
TRBJ1-1 . . TRBV6-5 CASSYSQGYTEAFF TGTGCCAGCAGTTACAGCCAGGGGTACACTGAAGCTTTCTTT
TRBJ1-5 medium-sized TRBD1 TRBV30 CAWSVQGGGRQPQHF TGTGCCTGGAGTGTACAAGGGGGCGGGAGGCAGCCCCAGCATTTT
TRBJ1-1 few TRBD1 TRBV5-1 CASSLTTGPNTEAFF TGCGCCAGCAGCCTAACGACAGGGCCCAACACTGAAGCTTTCTTT
TRBJ1-6 . TRBD1 TRBV11-2 CASSLSRQGPSPLHF TGTGCCAGCAGCTTATCCCGACAGGGCCCCTCACCCCTCCACTTT
TRBJ1-5 . . TRBV6-1 CASSDYQSPQPQHF TGTGCCAGCAGTGATTATCAGTCCCCTCAGCCCCAGCATTTT
TRBJ1-2 once TRBD1 TRBV6-1 CASSEVWTGEGYTF TGTGCCAGCAGTGAAGTCTGGACAGGGGAAGGCTACACCTTC
TRBJ2-1 . . TRBV10-2 CASSEETSNEQFF TGCGCCAGCAGTGAAGAGACTAGCAATGAGCAGTTCTTC
TRBJ2-1 . . TRBV28 CASRDGRYGEQFF TGTGCCAGCAGGGACGGACGGTATGGGGAGCAGTTCTTC
TRBJ2-2 . . TRBV5-4 CASSLGVIGITGELFF TGTGCCAGCAGCCTTGGGGTAATAGGGATCACCGGGGAGCTGTTTTTT
TRBJ1-2 few . TRBV7-9 CASSPDSSGGYTF TGTGCCAGCAGCCCCGACAGTAGCGGTGGCTACACCTTC